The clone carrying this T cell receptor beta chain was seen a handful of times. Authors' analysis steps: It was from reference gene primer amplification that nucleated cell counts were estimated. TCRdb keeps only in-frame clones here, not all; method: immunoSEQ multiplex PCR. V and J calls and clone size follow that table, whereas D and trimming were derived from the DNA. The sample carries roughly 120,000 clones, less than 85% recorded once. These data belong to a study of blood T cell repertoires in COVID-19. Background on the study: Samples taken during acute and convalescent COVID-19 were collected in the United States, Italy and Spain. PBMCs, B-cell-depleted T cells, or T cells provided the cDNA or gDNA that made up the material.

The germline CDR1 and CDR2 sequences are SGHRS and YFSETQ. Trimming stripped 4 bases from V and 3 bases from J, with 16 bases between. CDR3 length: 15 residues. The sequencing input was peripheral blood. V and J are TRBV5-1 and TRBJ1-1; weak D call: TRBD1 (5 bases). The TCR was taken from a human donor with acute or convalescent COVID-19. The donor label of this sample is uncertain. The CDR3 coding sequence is TGCGCCAGCAGCCTGATGCTGGCGGGGGACACTGAAGCTTTCTTT. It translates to CASSLMLAGDTEAFF.